Following are 27 T cell receptor beta chains from one sample sequenced in a study of cytomegalovirus exposure and HLA in healthy donors. PCR amplification relied on 60 Vbeta primers (plus 13 Jbeta primers). Repertoires were generated with immunoSEQ multiplex PCR, while TCRdb's copy carries only in-frame clones and drops some. This repertoire shows around 100,000 clones, about 64% found once; its top ten account for about 8%. The sample was PBMCs. Source of these receptors: a man between 18 and 29 years old in good health and CMV-seropositive.

This clone was detected only a few times. The rearrangement uses TRBV2 and TRBJ2-1; D unresolved. Germline V gives CDR1 SNHLY, CDR2 FYNNEI. Trimming shortened V by 6 bases and J by 7 bases, and 10 bases separated the two germline ends. The CDR3 is 12 amino acids. In nucleotides, the CDR3 is TGTGCCAGCAGATTGGCAAAAAATGAGCAGTTCTTC. As protein: CASRLAKNEQFF.

The J gene is TRBJ1-4, the V gene TRBV25-1; 7 positions agree with TRBD1. This CDR3 is 13 amino acids long. Germline CDR1 reads MGHDK; CDR2 reads SYGVNS. Germline trimming cut 6 bases from V and 5 bases from J; bases unmatched to any gene: 3. The CDR3, as DNA: TGTGCCAGCAGGGGGACAGCGAATGAAAAACTGTTTTTT. As protein: CASRGTANEKLFF. The full variable domain, its missing parts supplied by reference TRBV25-1 and TRBJ1-4, is EADIYQTPRYLVIGTGKKITLECSQTMGHDKMYWYQQDPGMELHLIHYSYGVNSTEKGDLSSESTVSRIRTEHFPLTLESARPSHTSQYLCASRGTANEKLFFGSGTQLSVL.

The V and J genes are TRBV18 and TRBJ2-2; D is perhaps TRBD1 (6 bases). CDR3 size: 14 residues. Germline assignment: CDR1 KGHSH and CDR2 LQKENI. Trimming removed 2 bases at V and 6 bases at J, with 10 bases between. In DNA form, the CDR3 reads TGTGCCAGCTCACCAAGGGACACTGCCGGGGAGCTGTTTTTT. Amino acids: CASSPRDTAGELFF.

This clone appeared a few times. V gene TRBV6-5 combines with J gene TRBJ2-2; 7 nucleotides agree with TRBD2. The length of the CDR3 is 11 residues. The germline V gene encodes CDR1 MNHEY and CDR2 SVGAGI. The CDR3 sequence: CSTRGAGELFF. The CDR3 nucleotides read TGTTCTACCCGGGGGGCCGGGGAGCTGTTTTTT.

The CDR3 sequence: CASSFLGTDPHF. As DNA, the CDR3 is TGTGCCAGCAGCTTTCTCGGGACAGACCCCCATTTT. The V and J genes are TRBV5-4 and TRBJ1-5, with 7 positions matching TRBD1. This CDR3 spans 12 amino acids. In germline, CDR1 is SGHNT, CDR2 YYREEE (reference sequence). The trim removed 2 bases at V and 16 bases at J, leaving 9 bases unmatched.

The chain is built from TRBV2 and TRBJ2-2; possibly TRBD2 for D (6 bases). V dropped 4 bases and J dropped 5 bases, with 8 bases sitting between them. This CDR3 contains 13 residues. The V gene's germline CDR1 is SNHLY and CDR2 FYNNEI. CDR3 nucleotides: TGTGCCAGCAGTGTAAGCGGGACCGGGGAGCTGTTTTTT. This sequence encodes CASSVSGTGELFF.

The rearrangement links TRBV5-5 to TRBJ2-7; 10 bases align to TRBD1. Unmatched junction bases numbered 6, after V lost 1 base and J lost 5 bases. CDR1 SGHKS and CDR2 YYEKEE come from the germline V gene (reference sequence). CDR3 length equals 15 residues. CDR3 sequence: CASSLRGQGGHEQYF. Written as DNA, the CDR3 is TGTGCCAGCAGCTTGAGAGGACAGGGGGGGCACGAGCAGTACTTC.

The gene calls are TRBV2 and TRBJ1-1; possible D gene TRBD1, 6 bases. The germline gives CDR1 SNHLY, CDR2 FYNNEI. The CDR3 spans 14 residues. Trimming removed 1 base from V and 7 bases from J, with 13 bases in between. The CDR3 DNA is TGTGCCAGCAGTGAAGGGGACAAACGACTTGAAGCTTTCTTT. Translation: CASSEGDKRLEAFF.

This chain links TRBV5-6 with TRBJ1-1, with a possible D match to TRBD1 (6 bases). This CDR3 comprises 16 residues. CDR1 is SGHDT, CDR2 YYEEEE, per germline. V dropped 4 bases and J dropped 3 bases, with 19 bases sitting between them. Here the CDR3 reads CASSRNLDRYDTEAFF. CDR3 DNA: TGTGCCAGCAGCCGGAACCTGGACAGATATGACACTGAAGCTTTCTTT.

This rearrangement joins TRBV7-3 to TRBJ2-3; 11 bases fit TRBD2. V shed 6 bases and J 0 bases; nucleotides not matched to a gene: 5. Germline lookup yields CDR1 SGHTA and CDR2 FQGTGA. CDR3 size: 16 residues. CDR3 bases: TGTGCCAGCAGACGGGGGACTAGCGGAAGCACAGATACGCAGTATTTT. Protein product: CASRRGTSGSTDTQYF.

This clone was detected once. This rearrangement joins TRBV4-2 to TRBJ1-2, with 8 bases fitting TRBD1. From germline, CDR1 is LGHNA and CDR2 YNFKEQ. This CDR3 region has 15 residues. The trim removed 1 base at V and 4 bases at J, leaving 5 bases unmatched. In DNA form, the CDR3 reads TGTGCCAGCAGCCAAGTCCCACAGGGGGGCTATGGCTACACCTTC. Translating it yields CASSQVPQGGYGYTF.

This rearrangement joins TRBV10-2 to TRBJ2-7, with D unresolved. Per the germline V gene, CDR1 is WSHSY and CDR2 is SAAADI. The CDR3 length is 14 residues. With 5 bases removed from V and 4 bases from J, the gap between germline ends came to 15 bases. In nucleotides, the CDR3 is TGCGCCAGCAGTATCGGCGCGGCCGGTTACGAGCAGTACGTC. Protein product: CASSIGAAGYEQYV.

The table lists this clone with a few counts. The rearrangement joins TRBV28 to TRBJ1-2; perhaps TRBD1 as D (6 bases). Trimming shortened V by 7 bases and J by 1 base, and 19 bases separated the two germline ends. CDR3 length equals 16 residues. Germline CDR1 is MDHEN and CDR2 is SYDVKM. CDR3 DNA: TGTGCCAGCATCCCCGACTCCGGGACACATAACTATGGCTACACCTTC. Residues: CASIPDSGTHNYGYTF.

The rearrangement joins TRBV7-2 to TRBJ2-7; perhaps TRBD2 as D (7 bases). The CDR3 is 14 amino acids. Germline V gives CDR1 SGHTA, CDR2 FQGNSA. With 2 bases removed from V and 2 bases from J, the gap between germline ends came to 10 bases. The CDR3 bases are TGTGCCAGCAGCTTAAGGGGGAGGGCCTACGAGCAGTACTTC. Its translation is CASSLRGRAYEQYF.

J is TRBJ1-1 and V is TRBV2; TRBD1 agrees at 7 bases. This CDR3 is built from 13 residues. V lost 4 bases to trimming and J lost 4 bases; unmatched junction nucleotides: 3. Germline CDR1 SNHLY, CDR2 FYNNEI. Here the CDR3 DNA reads TGTGCCAGCAGTGCGCAGGGGGTCACTGAAGCTTTCTTT. Protein product: CASSAQGVTEAFF.

V is TRBV14 and J is TRBJ1-1; D unresolved. V was trimmed by 4 bases and J by 1 base, leaving 13 bases between them. The CDR3 is made up of 15 amino acids. Per germline, CDR1 SGHDN and CDR2 FVKESK. In DNA form, the CDR3 reads TGTGCCAGCAGCCTCAAGCCGACACCGAACACTGAAGCTTTCTTT. It yields the protein CASSLKPTPNTEAFF.

This clone appeared a few times. The CDR3, as DNA: TGTGCCAGCAGCTACCACTCAGGGTACAACCTTAGAAGGAGCACTGAAGCTTTCTTT. It yields the protein CASSYHSGYNLRRSTEAFF. This chain joins TRBV5-6 and TRBJ1-1; D is possibly TRBD1 (5 bases). Germline V CDR1 and CDR2: SGHDT, YYEEEE. V was shortened by 3 bases and J by 4 bases, with 28 bases between the two germline ends. The CDR3 sequence is 19 residues long.

This chain links TRBV10-2 with TRBJ1-1, with TRBD1 matching over 7 bases. Looked up from germline, CDR1 is WSHSY and CDR2 is SAAADI. The V gene end was trimmed by 7 bases and the J gene end by 4 bases; junction bases not matched to a gene: 9. This CDR3 contains 14 residues. The CDR3 protein is CASNRQGGGTEAFF. CDR3 DNA sequence: TGCGCCAGCAATAGACAGGGAGGTGGCACTGAAGCTTTCTTT.

The rearrangement links TRBV7-6 to TRBJ2-4; 9 bases align to TRBD1. Germline trimming cut 6 bases from V and 0 bases from J; bases unmatched to any gene: 12. Germline V lookup: CDR1 SGHVS, CDR2 FNYEAQ. This CDR3 has 18 residues. CDR3 sequence reads: CASSHGTGNLLAKNIQYF. The CDR3 DNA follows: TGTGCCAGCAGTCATGGGACAGGGAATTTACTAGCCAAAAACATTCAGTACTTC. Combining the CDR3 with reference TRBV7-6 and TRBJ2-4 gives the whole variable domain GAGVSQSPRYKVTKRGQDVALRCDPISGHVSLYWYRQALGQGPEFLTYFNYEAQQDKSGLPNDRFSAERPEGSISTLTIQRTEQRDSAMYRCASSHGTGNLLAKNIQYFGAGTRLSVL.

The chain couples TRBV27 to TRBJ1-1; 7 bases line up with TRBD1. Per germline, CDR1 MNHEY and CDR2 SMNVEV (reference sequence). Trimming cost V 4 bases and J 4 bases; bases outside gene matches: 9. The CDR3 contains 15 residues. The CDR3 protein is CASSSRQGRSTEAFF. CDR3 DNA: TGTGCCAGCAGTTCAAGACAGGGTAGGAGCACTGAAGCTTTCTTT.

This clone turned up a few times. Distinct nucleotide sequences in the sample also encode this CDR3. The J gene is TRBJ1-6, the V gene TRBV6-5; 7 positions match TRBD1. The ends lost 5 bases at V and 10 bases at J; junction bases unmatched: 5. The germline V gene has CDR1 MNHEY and CDR2 SVGAGI. The CDR3 has 13 amino acids. CDR3 loop: CASSRTGGSPLHF. The CDR3 DNA reads as TGTGCCAGCAGTCGGACAGGTGGCTCACCCCTCCACTTT.

V and J are TRBV9 and TRBJ1-5, with a weak D call TRBD1 (6 bases). V dropped 3 bases and J dropped 0 bases, with 7 bases sitting between them. The germline CDR1 and CDR2 sequences are SGDLS and YYNGEE. This CDR3 is 14 amino acids long. CDR3 nucleotides: TGTGCCAGCAGCGACAGGGATAGCAATCAGCCCCAGCATTTT. Amino acid sequence: CASSDRDSNQPQHF.

CDR3 sequence reads: CASRDRNMNTEAFF. CDR3 sequence (DNA): TGCGCCAGCCGGGACAGAAATATGAACACTGAAGCTTTCTTT. This rearrangement joins TRBV10-2 to TRBJ1-1; 7 bases line up with TRBD1. The length of the CDR3 is 14 residues. Unmatched junction bases numbered 6, after V lost 8 bases and J lost 0 bases. Germline V gene data show CDR1 as WSHSY and CDR2 as SAAADI.

This clone was picked up a small number of times. The chain recombines TRBV27 with TRBJ1-2, with D hard to call. Trimming took 4 bases from V and 2 from J, leaving 8 bases between them. This CDR3 has 13 amino acids. Germline V lookup: CDR1 MNHEY, CDR2 SMNVEV (reference sequence). The CDR3 DNA is TGTGCCAGCAGTTATGAACGGAACTATGGCTACACCTTC. Protein sequence: CASSYERNYGYTF.

The chain employs TRBV5-1 and TRBJ1-6, with D possibly being TRBD1 (5 bases). This CDR3 is 17 amino acids long. V was pared by 5 bases and J by 7 bases, with 22 bases between. Germline CDR1 and CDR2: SGHRS and YFSETQ. DNA of the CDR3: TGCGCCAGCAGTACGGAAGGCGTCAGGGCGGGAAATTCACCCCTCCACTTT. It is translated as CASSTEGVRAGNSPLHF.

The chain has TRBV25-1 and TRBJ1-6; D is undetermined. Trimming left V 5 bases short and J 2 bases short, with 10 bases between. CDR3 length: 15 amino acids. CDR1 is MGHDK and CDR2 is SYGVNS in the germline V gene. The CDR3 DNA is TGTGCCAGCAGTCTCGGGGTACCCTATAATTCACCCCTCCACTTT. Protein product: CASSLGVPYNSPLHF.

The chain links TRBV7-2 to TRBJ2-7; TRBD2 matches 10 bases. The J segment lost 5 bases and the V segment lost 1 base, leaving 5 bases of the junction unmatched. Germline loops: CDR1 SGHTA, CDR2 FQGNSA. This CDR3 contains 15 residues. CDR3 region: CASSLGAGGPHEQYF. Here the CDR3 DNA reads TGTGCCAGCAGCTTAGGAGCGGGGGGGCCACACGAGCAGTACTTC.